The sample holds a few counts of the clone carrying this T cell receptor beta chain. Its antigen is unidentified. Time point meaning: newly diagnosed GD, antithyroid drugs for less than 3 months. Making the TCR library involved RNA that had been extracted from PBMCs. The source of the sample is a study of regulatory T cells in long-lasting Graves disease. Study conclusions and caveats: Among samples with persistent disease, TRBV28, TRBJ1-2 and TRBJ2-5 were favored.

The V and J ends lost 0 bases and 7 bases respectively, with 12 bases between them. Germline V lookup: CDR1 SGHTA, CDR2 FQGNSA. This CDR3 comprises 15 residues. Through Arm-PCR of CDR3 regions and iRepertoire HTBI primers, TCR beta libraries were built. TCRdb called the multiplex PCR reads again in MiXCR, with one record for every CDR3 protein. The sample shows approximately 480,000 distinct CDR3 sequences, 15% to 20% of them seen only once. This sample was shared with a second study, whose subject was T cells in Graves' hyperthyroidism and ophthalmopathy. That investigation notes: HTBI primers were the set used in a first-round RT-PCR of the TCR CDR3. Through a model of 13 V-J features, ophthalmopathy was separated from stable hyperthyroidism.

The V and J genes are TRBV7-2 and TRBJ1-4; D is unclear. The sample consisted of peripheral blood mononuclear cells (PBMCs), taken at new diagnosis, from a patient treated with antithyroid drugs. This TCR was recovered from a man in his forties or fifties with Graves disease. CDR3 residues: CASSLAALPREKLFF. CDR3 in DNA: TGTGCCAGCAGCTTAGCCGCTCTCCCTCGTGAAAAACTGTTTTTT.